This T cell receptor beta chain derives from a study of OX40 agonist ivuxolimab in advanced cancers. Study-wide results and limits: Clones of CD4+ and CD8+ blood T cells grew by week 6 at doses of 0.1 to 3.0 mg/kg.

Worth noting for this clone: Its specificity is not known.

The CDR3 has 13 amino acids. Trimming took 0 bases from V and 7 from J, leaving 9 bases between them. Per germline, CDR1 MNHEY and CDR2 SVGAGI. TCRdb keeps only in-frame clones here, not all; method: immunoSEQ multiplex PCR. The data show 6,500 to 9,000 clones, approximately 71% seen once. The material was CD4+ or CD8+ T cells sorted from blood, obtained in a trial of the OX40 agonist ivuxolimab. This sequence was found in an adult with an advanced solid tumor such as melanoma, head and neck, liver or kidney cancer. V and J are TRBV6-5 and TRBJ1-2; D not certain. CDR3: CASSYSSGFGYTF. The DNA for the CDR3 is TGTGCCAGCAGTTACTCGTCCGGGTTTGGCTACACCTTC.